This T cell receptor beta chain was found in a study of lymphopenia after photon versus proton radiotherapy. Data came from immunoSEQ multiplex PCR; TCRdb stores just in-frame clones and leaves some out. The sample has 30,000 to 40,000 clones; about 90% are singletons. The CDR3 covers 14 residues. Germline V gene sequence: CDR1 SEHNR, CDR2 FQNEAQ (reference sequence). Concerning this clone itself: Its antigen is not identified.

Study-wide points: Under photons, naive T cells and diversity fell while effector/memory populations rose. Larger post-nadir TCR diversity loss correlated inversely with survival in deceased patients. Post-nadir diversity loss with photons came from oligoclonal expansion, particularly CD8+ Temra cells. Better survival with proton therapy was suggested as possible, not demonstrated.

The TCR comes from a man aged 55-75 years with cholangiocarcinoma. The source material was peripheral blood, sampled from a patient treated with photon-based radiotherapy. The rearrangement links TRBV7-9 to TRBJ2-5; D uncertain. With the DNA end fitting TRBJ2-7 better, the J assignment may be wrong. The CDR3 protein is CASSFSPENYEQYF. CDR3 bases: TGTGCCAGCAGCTTCTCACCAGAGAATTACGAGCAGTACTTC.